This TCR beta chain was observed in a study of blood T cell repertoires in COVID-19. The overall study: Acute and convalescent COVID-19 specimens originated in the United States, Italy and Spain. PBMCs, B-cell-depleted T cells, or T cells provided the cDNA or gDNA that made up the material.

This clone has only one observation. The CDR3 loop spans 15 amino acids. Trimming removed 3 bases from V and 5 bases from J, with 13 bases in between. Looked up from germline, CDR1 is PRHDT and CDR2 is FYEKMQ (reference sequence). In the source study's methods: Reference gene primer amplification gave estimated nucleated cell counts. Some clones are missing from TCRdb's copy, which holds only in-frame ones; the method was immunoSEQ multiplex PCR. Clonal size and the V and J genes are those of that table, whereas D and trimming came from the DNA. The data hold approximately 400,000 clones, with 89% observed a single time.

The chain recombines TRBV13 with TRBJ2-2; D is possibly TRBD2 (5 bases). This clonotype originated in a man aged 40-49 years with acute or convalescent COVID-19. The material sequenced was peripheral blood. The CDR3 sequence is CASSFPRGKTGELFF. The CDR3 DNA reads TGTGCCAGCAGCTTCCCTCGGGGAAAAACCGGGGAGCTGTTTTTT.